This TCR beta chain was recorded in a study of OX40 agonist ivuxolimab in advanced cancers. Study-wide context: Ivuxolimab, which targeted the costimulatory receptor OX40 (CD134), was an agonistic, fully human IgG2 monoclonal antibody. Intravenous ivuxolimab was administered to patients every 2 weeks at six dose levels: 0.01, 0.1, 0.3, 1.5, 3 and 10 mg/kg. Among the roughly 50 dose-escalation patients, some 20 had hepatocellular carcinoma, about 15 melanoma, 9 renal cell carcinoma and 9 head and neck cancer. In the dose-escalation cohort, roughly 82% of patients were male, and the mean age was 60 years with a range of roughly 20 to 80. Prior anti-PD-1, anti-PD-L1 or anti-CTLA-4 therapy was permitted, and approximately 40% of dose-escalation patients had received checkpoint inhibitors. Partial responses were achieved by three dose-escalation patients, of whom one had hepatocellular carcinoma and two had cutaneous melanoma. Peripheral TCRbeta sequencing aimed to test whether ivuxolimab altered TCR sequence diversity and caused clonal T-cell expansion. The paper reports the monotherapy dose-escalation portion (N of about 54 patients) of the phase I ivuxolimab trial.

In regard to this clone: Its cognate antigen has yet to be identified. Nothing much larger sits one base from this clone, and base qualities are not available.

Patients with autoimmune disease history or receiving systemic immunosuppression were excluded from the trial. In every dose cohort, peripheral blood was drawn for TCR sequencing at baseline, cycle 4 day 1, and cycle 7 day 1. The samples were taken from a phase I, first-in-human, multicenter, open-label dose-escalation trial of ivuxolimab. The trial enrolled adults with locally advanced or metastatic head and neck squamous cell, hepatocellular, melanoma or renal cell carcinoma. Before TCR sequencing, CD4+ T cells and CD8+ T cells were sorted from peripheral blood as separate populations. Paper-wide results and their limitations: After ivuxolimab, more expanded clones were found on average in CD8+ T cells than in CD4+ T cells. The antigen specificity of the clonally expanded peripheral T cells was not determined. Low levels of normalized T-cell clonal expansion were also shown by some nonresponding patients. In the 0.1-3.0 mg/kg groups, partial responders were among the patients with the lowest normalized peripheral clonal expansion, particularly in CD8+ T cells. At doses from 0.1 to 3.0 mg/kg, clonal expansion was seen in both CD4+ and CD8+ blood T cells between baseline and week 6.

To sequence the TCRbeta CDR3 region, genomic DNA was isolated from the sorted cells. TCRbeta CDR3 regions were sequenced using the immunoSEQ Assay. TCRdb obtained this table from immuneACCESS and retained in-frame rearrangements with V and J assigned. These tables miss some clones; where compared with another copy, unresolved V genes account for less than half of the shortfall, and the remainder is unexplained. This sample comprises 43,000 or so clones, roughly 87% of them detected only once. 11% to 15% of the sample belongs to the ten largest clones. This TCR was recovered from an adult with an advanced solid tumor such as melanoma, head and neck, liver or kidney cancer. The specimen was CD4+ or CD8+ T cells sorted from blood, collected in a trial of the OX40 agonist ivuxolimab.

The CDR3 corresponds to CASSEAGTGGLGANEKLFF. The nucleotide sequence reads as follows: TGTGCCAGCAGTGAAGCAGGGACAGGGGGCTTGGGGGCTAATGAAAAACTGTTTTTT. Rearrangement joined TRBV2 to TRBJ1-4, with 12 bases in between that match TRBD1. The germline V gene sets CDR1 to SNHLY and CDR2 to FYNNEI. At the junction V is shortened by 0 bases and J by 3 bases; bases outside the gene matches: 8. From its cysteine to its phenylalanine, the CDR3 spans 19 amino acids. Only the CDR3 region is kept as DNA, spanning 57 bases read in frame from base 1.